A selection of T cell receptor beta chains follows, all from one sample in a study of T-cell reconstitution after alpha-beta-depleted transplantation in children. TCRdb used MiXCR to reprocess the PCR reads, holding one entry per CDR3 protein. The sample lists approximately 400,000 distinct CDR3 sequences, about 17% seen once, with roughly 27% in the top ten. The sequencing here drew on PBMCs, mostly from graft donor cells, taken 360 days after TCRalphabeta/CD19-depleted stem cell transplant. Every receptor here comes from a boy younger than two who had a stem cell transplant for Wiskott-Aldrich syndrome, so the T cells may come from the graft donor. CDR3s include the opening cysteine and the closing phenylalanine or tryptophan. Each record gives: D gene, V gene, clone size, J gene, CDR3 DNA, CDR3 protein. D genes are given only for firm matches. Clone size, where shown, is once, few, many, or a class for clones that have expanded.

TRBD2,TRBV5-1,-,TRBJ2-5,TGCGCCAGCAGCCTCGGGACTAGCGGAGGGGAAGAGACCCAGTACTTC,CASSLGTSGGEETQYF
TRBD1,TRBV24-1,few,TRBJ2-7,TGTGCCACCAGTGAGCGGACAGGGGACCAAACCTACGAGCAGTACTTC,CATSERTGDQTYEQYF
TRBD2,TRBV19,few,TRBJ2-1,TGTGCCAGTAGTGGTAGCGGGAGGGCCTCCTACAATGAGCAGTTCTTC,CASSGSGRASYNEQFF
TRBD1,TRBV12-3/TRBV12-4,few,TRBJ2-1,TGTGCCAGCAGCTGGGACAGGATGGTATACAATGAGCAGTTCTTC,CASSWDRMVYNEQFF
-,TRBV5-1,-,TRBJ1-2,TGCGCCAGCAGCTTCGACAGGCCCCATGGCTACACCTTC,CASSFDRPHGYTF
-,TRBV7-2,few,TRBJ2-4,TGTGCCAGCAGCACGACGACTAAAGGCAAAAACATTCAGTACTTC,CASSTTTKGKNIQYF
TRBD2,TRBV7-2,-,TRBJ2-1,TGTGCCAGCAGCTCTGCCGGGAGGGCCCTCTATGAGCAGTTCTTC,CASSSAGRALYEQFF
TRBD1,TRBV10-3,-,TRBJ2-3,TGTGCCATCAGTTGGACAGGGTTAGACGATACGCAGTATTTT,CAISWTGLDDTQYF
TRBD1,TRBV10-3,few,TRBJ1-2,TGTGCCATCAGTGAAGACAGGGCCTATGGCTACACCTTC,CAISEDRAYGYTF
-,TRBV5-1,-,TRBJ2-5,TGCGCCAGCAGCGGGGTCGCCGGTGCAGTACAAGAGACCCAGTACTTC,CASSGVAGAVQETQYF
-,TRBV7-2,few,TRBJ2-3,TGTGCCAGCAGCTTAGGTGGGGCTGGGTACACAGATACGCAGTATTTT,CASSLGGAGYTDTQYF
-,TRBV7-9,few,TRBJ2-7,TGTGCCAGCAGCTCCAAGCAGGGGTCTTCCACCTACGAGCAGTACTTC,CASSSKQGSSTYEQYF
-,TRBV9,-,TRBJ2-3,TGTGCCAGCAGCGTAGCAGGGAGAGGGGGAGATACGCAGTATTTT,CASSVAGRGGDTQYF
-,TRBV7-2,few,TRBJ2-2,TGTGCCAGCAGCTTAGCGCCTGAGATCACCGGGGAGCTGTTTTTT,CASSLAPEITGELFF